These 25 T cell receptor beta chains came from one sample sequenced in a study of breast tumors, draining lymph nodes, adjacent tissues. Axillary draining lymph nodes of breast cancer patients supplied the node samples. TCRdb redid the calling of the multiplex PCR reads with MiXCR, one entry per CDR3 protein. The sample has about 230,000 distinct CDR3 sequences, approximately 31% seen once; the top ten hold 1.4%. The sequenced sample consisted of axillary lymph node tissue. The receptors here all came from a female donor with breast cancer. Some clones in this sample may be carry-over from other donors' samples.

In this sample, this clonotype turned up a few times. A much bigger clone sits one base away, suggesting this may be a read error. The chain combines TRBV5-4 with TRBJ2-1; 7 nucleotides align to TRBD2. The CDR3 loop spans 15 amino acids. Germline loops: CDR1 SGHNT, CDR2 YYREEE (reference sequence). The V segment lost 3 bases and the J segment 1 base; nucleotides outside the gene matches: 4. The CDR3 DNA reads TGTGCCAGCAGCTACACTAGCGCATCCTACAATGAGCAGTTCTTC. Translation: CASSYTSASYNEQFF. Full variable domain (rest looked up from reference TRBV5-4 and TRBJ2-1): ETGVTQSPTHLIKTRGQQVTLRCSSQSGHNTVSWYQQALGQGPQFIFQYYREEENGRGNFPPRFSGLQFPNYSSELNVNALELDDSALYLCASSYTSASYNEQFFGPGTRLTVL.

This clonotype has a handful of counts. The rearrangement joins TRBV5-4 to TRBJ2-6, with 7 bases matching TRBD2. This CDR3 region has 16 residues. Unmatched junction bases numbered 6, after V lost 4 bases and J lost 2 bases. Germline CDR1 SGHNT, CDR2 YYREEE (reference sequence). The CDR3 loop is CASSRGEGTGANVLTF. CDR3 nucleotide sequence: TGTGCCAGCAGCCGTGGGGAGGGCACTGGGGCCAACGTCCTGACTTTC. Together with reference TRBV5-4 and TRBJ2-6, the CDR3 gives the full variable domain: ETGVTQSPTHLIKTRGQQVTLRCSSQSGHNTVSWYQQALGQGPQFIFQYYREEENGRGNFPPRFSGLQFPNYSSELNVNALELDDSALYLCASSRGEGTGANVLTFGAGSRLTVL.

In the case of this clonotype: A much bigger clone sits one base away, suggesting this may be a read error. Because the CDR3 is missing its conserved closing phenylalanine or tryptophan, this is likely a read error. The gene calls are TRBV28 and TRBJ1-2; D remains unclear. CDR1 MDHEN and CDR2 SYDVKM come from the germline V gene. V lost 5 bases and J 2 bases, leaving 9 bases between the germline ends. The CDR3 contains 13 residues. Here the CDR3 reads CASSRMSNYGYTL. CDR3 coding DNA: TGTGCCAGCAGTCGGATGTCGAACTATGGCTACACCCTC.

At least ten counts were recorded for this clonotype. This rearrangement joins TRBV30 to TRBJ2-7; D remains unclear. The CDR3 runs to 13 residues. The V gene lost 5 bases and the J gene lost 2 bases, with 13 bases spanning the gap. CDR1 is GTSNPN and CDR2 is SVGIG in the germline V gene (reference sequence). The DNA of the CDR3 is TGTGCCTGGGCTGTAAGGCTAACCTACGAGCAGTACTTC. This encodes CAWAVRLTYEQYF.

This clonotype was counted ten times or more. The chain employs TRBV20-1 and TRBJ2-7, with 7 bases lining up with TRBD1. V lost 5 bases, J lost 3 bases, and 10 bases stayed unmatched. The CDR3 totals 14 residues. Per germline, CDR1 DFQATT and CDR2 SNEGSKA (reference sequence). The CDR3 DNA reads as TGCAGTGCTTATTTACAGGGGACGAACTACGAGCAGTACTTC. Its translation is CSAYLQGTNYEQYF.

This clonotype showed up just a few times. Possible read error: a much larger clone is one base away. This chain links TRBV20-1 with TRBJ2-7, with D perhaps given as TRBD1 or TRBD2 (5 bases each). This CDR3 comprises 15 residues. The germline gives CDR1 DFQATT, CDR2 SNEGSKA (reference sequence). V gave up 0 bases and J gave up 2 bases, with 14 bases separating them. The CDR3 loop is CSARETGRDPYEQYF. CDR3 DNA sequence: TGCAGTGCTAGAGAAACGGGACGGGATCCCTACGAGCAGTACTTC.

This rearrangement joins TRBV15 to TRBJ2-7; 8 bases align to TRBD1. J was trimmed by 5 bases and V by 0 bases; bases with no gene match: 3. This CDR3 is 14 amino acids long. CDR1 is LNHNV and CDR2 is YYDKDF in the germline V gene (reference sequence). The CDR3 sequence is CATSRETGDHEQYF. The CDR3 nucleotides are TGTGCCACCAGCAGAGAGACAGGGGACCACGAGCAGTACTTC.

Remarks on this clonotype: A much larger clone differs by one base, so this may be a read error. This chain joins TRBV6-5 and TRBJ1-5; 9 positions match TRBD1. The trim removed 5 bases at V and 5 bases at J, leaving 4 bases unmatched. The germline V gene encodes CDR1 MNHEY and CDR2 SVGAGI. This CDR3 contains 14 residues. CDR3: CASSHRTGDQPQHF. The CDR3 nucleotides are TGTGCCAGCAGTCACAGGACAGGGGATCAGCCCCAGCATTTT.

To note about this clonotype: As the CDR3 is not closed by the conserved phenylalanine or tryptophan, this likely results from a read error. The CDR3 here is CASSLGTGVEKLFL. The CDR3 bases are TGTGCCAGCTCACTTGGGACAGGGGTTGAAAAACTGTTTCTT. V usage is TRBV18 and J usage is TRBJ1-4, with TRBD1 matching 10 bases. Germline V gene sequence: CDR1 KGHSH, CDR2 LQKENI. V shed 4 bases and J 7 bases; nucleotides not matched to a gene: 3. The CDR3 has 14 residues.

This clonotype was counted ten times or more. V is TRBV12-3 or TRBV12-4 and J is TRBJ1-3; the D is unclear. V shed 3 bases and J shed 0 bases, with 9 bases lying between them. This CDR3 region has 15 residues. CDR3 coding DNA: TGTGCCAGCAGTTTTCAGGAAAGCTCTGGAAACACCATATATTTT. Residues: CASSFQESSGNTIYF.

This clonotype was found many times. The chain carries TRBV5-1 and TRBJ2-3; D is possibly TRBD1 or TRBD2 (5 bases each). The germline V gene encodes CDR1 SGHRS and CDR2 YFSETQ. This CDR3 spans 16 amino acids. The germline V and J ends were trimmed by 4 bases and 0 bases, with 15 bases remaining between them. Here the CDR3 reads CASSPGTLTSTDTQYF. For the CDR3, the DNA is TGCGCCAGCAGCCCCGGGACGCTTACTAGCACAGATACGCAGTATTTT.

This clonotype has a count of ten or more. The CDR3 region is CASSREVGGFTGELFF. Written as DNA, the CDR3 is TGTGCCAGCAGTCGAGAAGTTGGGGGTTTCACCGGGGAGCTGTTTTTT. The chain uses TRBV14 and TRBJ2-2, with D perhaps assigned TRBD1 or TRBD2 (5 bases each). V was trimmed by 6 bases and J by 4 bases, leaving 18 bases between them. Germline V CDR1 and CDR2: SGHDN, FVKESK. The CDR3 length is 16 residues.

Ten or more counts support this clonotype. V is TRBV7-9 and J is TRBJ2-5; D ambiguous. The CDR3 is 12 amino acids. Deletions cut 0 bases from V and 5 bases from J, with 4 bases between. Looked up from germline, CDR1 is SEHNR and CDR2 is FQNEAQ (reference sequence). DNA of the CDR3: TGTGCCAGCAGCTTAGCGCTTGAGACCCAGTACTTC. Translated, it gives CASSLALETQYF.

At least ten counts were recorded for this clonotype. This rearrangement joins TRBV2 to TRBJ2-1; TRBD2 aligns across 10 bases. This CDR3 has 16 amino acids. V lost 10 bases and J lost 0; bases outside the gene matches: 9. Germline V CDR1 and CDR2: SNHLY, FYNNEI. CDR3 DNA sequence: TGTGCCACCAAGGGTAGCGGGAGGTTCTCCTACAATGAGCAGTTCTTC. Its translation: CATKGSGRFSYNEQFF.

On this clonotype itself: It is likely a read error, because the conserved phenylalanine at the end of the CDR3 is missing. The chain is built from TRBV30 and TRBJ1-1, with D unresolved. Germline lookup yields CDR1 GTSNPN and CDR2 SVGIG (reference sequence). The CDR3 covers 14 residues. Trimming pared 3 bases from V and 0 bases from J, leaving 11 bases between. Here the CDR3 DNA reads TGTGCCTGGAGCCCCCCGGGGTTGAACACTGAAGCTTTCTGT. Protein sequence: CAWSPPGLNTEAFC.

This clonotype appeared many times. J is TRBJ2-3 and V is TRBV19; a weak D match, TRBD2 (6 bases). The V gene's germline CDR1 is LNHDA and CDR2 SQIVND (reference sequence). The CDR3 runs to 13 residues. Trimming cost V 8 bases and J 6 bases, with 15 bases left between them. The CDR3 bases are TGTGCCAGTGTGTCTAGCGAATGGGATACGCAGTATTTT. Translated: CASVSSEWDTQYF.

The genes are TRBV6-2 or TRBV6-3 and TRBJ1-2; TRBD1 matches at 8 bases. Germline values: CDR1 MNHEY, CDR2 SVGEGT. This CDR3 region has 15 residues. J was trimmed by 0 bases and V by 5 bases; bases with no gene match: 5. The CDR3 loop is CASSPQQGANYGYTF. The CDR3 nucleotides read TGTGCCAGCAGTCCCCAACAGGGGGCTAACTATGGCTACACCTTC.

Comment on this clonotype: A much larger clone lies one base from this, so it may be a read error. The genes are TRBV28 and TRBJ2-7; unclear D gene. Trimming took 5 bases from V and 3 from J, leaving 11 bases between them. Looked up from germline, CDR1 is MDHEN and CDR2 is SYDVKM. CDR3 size: 13 residues. The CDR3 sequence is CASSPRVYYEQYF. The CDR3 DNA sequence: TGTGCCAGCAGTCCCCGAGTGTACTACGAGCAGTACTTC.

The chain joins TRBV29-1 to TRBJ1-6; D remains unclear. The CDR3 is 15 residues long. From germline, CDR1 is SQVTM and CDR2 ANQGSEA. V shed 8 bases and J shed 3 bases, with 17 bases lying between them. This CDR3 reads CSTNRGQRYNSPLHF. In DNA, the CDR3 is TGCAGCACCAACCGAGGGCAACGCTATAATTCACCCCTCCACTTT.

The sample holds many counts of this clonotype. The chain joins TRBV20-1 to TRBJ1-2; 8 positions agree with TRBD1. V shed 6 bases, J shed 8 bases, and the junction held 8 bases outside the gene matches. The CDR3 is 12 residues long. Germline values: CDR1 DFQATT, CDR2 SNEGSKA (reference sequence). The CDR3 DNA sequence: TGCAGTGCCCCGGACAGGGAAGGAGGCTACACCTTC. Protein: CSAPDREGGYTF.

This clonotype has a count of ten or more. V is TRBV30 and J is TRBJ1-2; D not certain. Germline V gene data show CDR1 as GTSNPN and CDR2 as SVGIG (reference sequence). Trimming left V 0 bases short and J 2 bases short, with 7 bases between. CDR3 length: 13 amino acids. Here the CDR3 reads CAWSVAANYGYTF. DNA of the CDR3: TGTGCCTGGAGTGTAGCCGCCAACTATGGCTACACCTTC.

This clonotype was picked up many times. The chain recombines TRBV14 with TRBJ2-7; D not resolved. Trimming stripped 5 bases from V and 12 bases from J, with 14 bases between. This CDR3 has 11 residues. The V gene's germline CDR1 is SGHDN and CDR2 FVKESK. CDR3 DNA: TGTGCCAGCAGCTCTCACACCCGTCCGTACTTC. Protein: CASSSHTRPYF.

The sample holds many counts of this clonotype. The chain recombines TRBV11-2 with TRBJ2-1, with 11 bases fitting TRBD2. This CDR3 spans 17 amino acids. CDR1 is SGHAT and CDR2 is FQNNGV in the germline V gene. The trim removed 2 bases at V and 7 bases at J, leaving 10 bases unmatched. The CDR3 nucleotides are TGTGCCAGCAGCTTACACCTAGCGGGAGGCCGGGGTAATGAGCAGTTCTTC. Translation: CASSLHLAGGRGNEQFF.

This clonotype has a count of ten or more. V usage is TRBV29-1 and J usage is TRBJ2-5, with D perhaps TRBD2 (5 bases). The CDR3 has 13 residues. Germline CDR1 reads SQVTM; CDR2 reads ANQGSEA. Trimming cost V 6 bases and J 0 bases, with 11 bases left between them. Here the CDR3 DNA reads TGCAGCGTGGGATCGGGGAACCAAGAGACCCAGTACTTC. Translation gives CSVGSGNQETQYF.

The CDR3 spells CASSVAHTGANVLTF. The CDR3 DNA is TGTGCCAGCAGCGTAGCACACACCGGGGCCAACGTCCTGACTTTC. The V and J genes are TRBV9 and TRBJ2-6, with D hard to call. Germline assignment: CDR1 SGDLS and CDR2 YYNGEE. Trimming removed 0 bases from V and 4 bases from J, with 8 bases in between. The CDR3 spans 15 residues.